The next 10 T cell receptor beta chains were all read from a single sample in a study of blood T cell repertoires in COVID-19. The table came from immunoSEQ multiplex PCR; TCRdb's copy has only in-frame clones and leaves some out. The sample contains about 200,000 clones, more than 75% of which appear only once. Material: PBMCs or T cells enriched from blood (not recorded which). Receptors originate from a middle-aged man with acute COVID-19.

This clone has a handful of counts. The gene calls are TRBV27 and TRBJ2-7; TRBD2 agrees at 9 bases. Germline CDR1 reads MNHEY; CDR2 reads SMNVEV (reference sequence). The CDR3 spans 16 residues. Trimming at V came to 5 bases and at J to 4 bases, leaving 12 bases not matched to a gene. CDR3 residues: CASSLQTGTSIYEQYF. The CDR3 nucleotides read TGTGCCAGCAGTCTCCAGACCGGGACTAGCATTTACGAGCAGTACTTC.

V is TRBV4-2 and J is TRBJ2-5; a weak D match, TRBD2 (5 bases). The CDR3 sequence is 14 residues long. V was trimmed by 1 base and J by 7 bases, leaving 13 bases between them. Germline CDR1 LGHNA, CDR2 YNFKEQ. The CDR3 nucleotides are TGTGCCAGCAGCCAAGTCGGGGTCAAAGGGACCCAGTACTTC. Translating it yields CASSQVGVKGTQYF.

The J gene is TRBJ2-7, the V gene TRBV4-2, with D uncertain. CDR3 length: 13 residues. V was shortened by 0 bases and J by 3 bases, with 6 bases between the two germline ends. Germline CDR1 and CDR2: LGHNA and YNFKEQ. CDR3 residues: CASSQDNSYEQYF. The CDR3 DNA sequence: TGTGCCAGCAGCCAAGATAACAGCTACGAGCAGTACTTC.

The chain has TRBV7-9 and TRBJ2-1; 8 positions agree with TRBD2. V dropped 5 bases and J dropped 8; count of bases not matched to a gene: 8. Looked up from germline, CDR1 is SEHNR and CDR2 is FQNEAQ (reference sequence). The CDR3 loop spans 14 amino acids. DNA of the CDR3: TGTGCCAGCAGCGAGGGGCGGGAGGTCGATGAGCAGTTCTTC. Its translation is CASSEGREVDEQFF.

V is TRBV6-5 and J is TRBJ2-4, with D uncertain. Germline-derived CDR1 and CDR2 are MNHEY and SVGAGI. The germline V and J ends were trimmed by 8 bases and 1 base, with 9 bases remaining between them. The CDR3 consists of 13 residues. The CDR3 spells CASVTSAKNIQYF. The CDR3, as DNA: TGTGCCAGCGTAACATCGGCCAAAAACATTCAGTACTTC.

The chain links TRBV15 to TRBJ2-7; perhaps TRBD1 as D (7 bases). V shed 1 base and J shed 5 bases, with 12 bases lying between them. This CDR3 has 14 amino acids. CDR1 and CDR2 (germline): LNHNV, YYDKDF (reference sequence). CDR3 in DNA: TGTGCCACCAGCAGAGCTTCAGGGGGGAACGAGCAGTACTTC. As protein: CATSRASGGNEQYF.

This sequence joins TRBV7-9 and TRBJ2-7, with 10 nucleotides matching TRBD1. The V segment lost 2 bases and the J segment 3 bases; nucleotides outside the gene matches: 4. The CDR3 spans 15 residues. CDR1 SEHNR and CDR2 FQNEAQ come from the germline V gene (reference sequence). CDR3 in amino acids: CASSLSGQGIYEQYF. DNA of the CDR3: TGTGCCAGCAGCTTATCGGGACAGGGGATCTACGAGCAGTACTTC.

In its sample, this clone was seen once. The chain is built from TRBV6-1 and TRBJ1-5; tentatively, D is TRBD1 (6 bases). V was trimmed by 2 bases and J by 4 bases, leaving 15 bases between them. CDR1 is MNHNS, CDR2 SASEGT, per germline. The CDR3 runs to 16 residues. The CDR3 bases are TGTGCCAGCAGTGAAACGTACAGGGCAGGAAATCAGCCCCAGCATTTT. Translation: CASSETYRAGNQPQHF.

This clone has more than one count but fewer than ten. V usage is TRBV5-4 and J usage is TRBJ1-2, with 7 bases lining up with TRBD1. CDR3 length: 12 amino acids. V was pared by 2 bases and J by 5 bases, with 0 bases of the junction left unmatched. The germline V gene has CDR1 SGHNT and CDR2 YYREEE (reference sequence). For the CDR3, the DNA is TGTGCCAGCAGCTTACAGGGGTATGGCTACACCTTC. Its translation: CASSLQGYGYTF. The full variable domain, with the rest looked up from reference TRBV5-4 and TRBJ1-2, is ETGVTQSPTHLIKTRGQQVTLRCSSQSGHNTVSWYQQALGQGPQFIFQYYREEENGRGNFPPRFSGLQFPNYSSELNVNALELDDSALYLCASSLQGYGYTFGSGTRLTVV.

The V gene is TRBV7-8, the J gene TRBJ1-1; D is ambiguous. This CDR3 spans 12 amino acids. Germline CDR1 is SGHVS and CDR2 is FQNEAQ. With 3 bases removed from V and 8 bases from J, the gap between germline ends came to 10 bases. CDR3 in amino acids: CASSLRAREAFF. CDR3 DNA: TGTGCCAGCAGCTTGAGGGCCAGGGAAGCTTTCTTT. Looking up the rest from reference TRBV7-8 and TRBJ1-1 gives the full variable domain: GAGVSQSPRYKVAKRGQDVALRCDPISGHVSLFWYQQALGQGPEFLTYFQNEAQLDKSGLPSDRFFAERPEGSVSTLKIQRTQQEDSAVYLCASSLRAREAFFGQGTRLTVV.